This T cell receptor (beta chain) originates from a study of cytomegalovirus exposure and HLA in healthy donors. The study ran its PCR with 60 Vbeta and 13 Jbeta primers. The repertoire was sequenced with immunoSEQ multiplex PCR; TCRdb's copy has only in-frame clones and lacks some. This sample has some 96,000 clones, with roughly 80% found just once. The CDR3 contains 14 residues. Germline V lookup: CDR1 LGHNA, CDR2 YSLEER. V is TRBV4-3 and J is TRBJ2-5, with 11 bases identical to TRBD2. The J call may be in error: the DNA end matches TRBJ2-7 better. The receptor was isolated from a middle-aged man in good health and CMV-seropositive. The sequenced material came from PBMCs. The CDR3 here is CASSIGTSGYEQYF. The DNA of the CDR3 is TGCGCCAGCAGCATCGGGACTAGCGGCTACGAGCAGTACTTC.